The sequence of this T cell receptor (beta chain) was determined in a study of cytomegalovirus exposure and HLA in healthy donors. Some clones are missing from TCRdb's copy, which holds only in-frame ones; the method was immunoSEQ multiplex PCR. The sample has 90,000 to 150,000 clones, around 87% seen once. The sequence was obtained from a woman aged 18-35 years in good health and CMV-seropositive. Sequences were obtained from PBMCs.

CDR3 in DNA: TGCGCCAGCAGCTTGGGGACATCGAACACCGGGGAGCTGTTTTTT. This encodes CASSLGTSNTGELFF. J is TRBJ2-2 and V is TRBV5-1, with a possible D match to TRBD1 (5 bases). The CDR3 has 15 residues. Trimming removed 0 bases at V and 0 bases at J, with 6 bases between. CDR1 and CDR2 (germline): SGHRS, YFSETQ.